This record concerns one TCR beta chain sequence. Germline CDR1 reads KGHSH; CDR2 reads LQKENI. Trimming cost V 0 bases and J 7 bases, with 13 bases left between them. The CDR3 has 14 amino acids. The entry originates in a study of blood T cell repertoires in COVID-19. Study summary: PBMCs, B-cell-depleted T cells, or T cells were the source of the cDNA or gDNA that made up the material.

Per the original data handling: Researchers report that nucleated cell counts were estimated from reference gene primer amplification. Using immunoSEQ multiplex PCR, the repertoire was profiled, and TCRdb retains in-frame clones only, with some absent. The V and J calls and the clone size are those of that table, but D and trimming were determined from the DNA. Of 200,000 to 250,000 clones listed, approximately 84% are singletons. The clonotype originates from a woman aged 55-75 years with acute or convalescent COVID-19. Sequencing input: peripheral blood. The V gene is TRBV18, the J gene TRBJ2-7; tentative D call: TRBD2 (5 bases). The CDR3, as DNA: TGTGCCAGCTCACCACCGGCGGACCGAGGGGAGCAGTACTTC. As protein: CASSPPADRGEQYF.